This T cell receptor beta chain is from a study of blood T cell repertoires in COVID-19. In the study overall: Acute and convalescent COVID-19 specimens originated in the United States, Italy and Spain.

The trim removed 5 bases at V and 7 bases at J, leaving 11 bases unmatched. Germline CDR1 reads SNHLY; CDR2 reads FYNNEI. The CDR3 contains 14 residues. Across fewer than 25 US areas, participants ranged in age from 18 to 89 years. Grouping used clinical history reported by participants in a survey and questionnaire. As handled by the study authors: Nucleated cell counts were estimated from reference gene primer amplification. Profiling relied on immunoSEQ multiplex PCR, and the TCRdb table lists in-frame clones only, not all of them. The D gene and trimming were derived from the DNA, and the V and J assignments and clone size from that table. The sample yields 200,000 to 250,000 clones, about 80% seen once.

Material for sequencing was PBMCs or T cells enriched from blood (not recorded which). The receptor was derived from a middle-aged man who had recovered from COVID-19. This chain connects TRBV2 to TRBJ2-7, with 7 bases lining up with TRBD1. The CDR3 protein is CASSRATGMEEQYF. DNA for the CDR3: TGTGCCAGCAGTAGGGCGACAGGGATGGAAGAGCAGTACTTC.